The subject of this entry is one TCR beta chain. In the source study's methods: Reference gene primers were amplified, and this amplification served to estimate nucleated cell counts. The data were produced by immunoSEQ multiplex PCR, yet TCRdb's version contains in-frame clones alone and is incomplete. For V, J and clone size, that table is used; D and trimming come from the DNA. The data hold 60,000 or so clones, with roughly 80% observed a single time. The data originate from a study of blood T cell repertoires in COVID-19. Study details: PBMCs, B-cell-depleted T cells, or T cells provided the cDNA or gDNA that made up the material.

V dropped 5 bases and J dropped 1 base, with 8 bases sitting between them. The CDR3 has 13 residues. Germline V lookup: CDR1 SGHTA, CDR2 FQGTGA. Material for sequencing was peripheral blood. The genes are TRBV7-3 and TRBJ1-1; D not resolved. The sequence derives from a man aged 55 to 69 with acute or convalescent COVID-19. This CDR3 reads CASSPHQNTEAFF. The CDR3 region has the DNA TGTGCCAGCAGCCCACACCAGAACACTGAAGCTTTCTTT.